This T cell receptor beta chain derives from a study of control samples from healthy donors and cancer patients. The CDR3 runs 13 residues. Germline V CDR1 and CDR2: SGHRS, YFSETQ. Trimming took off 4 bases at V and 1 base at J, with 9 bases between the two ends. The data were produced by immunoSEQ multiplex PCR, yet TCRdb's version contains in-frame clones alone and is incomplete. The sample holds 110,000 to 150,000 clones, 75% to 90% seen once. The clonotype was recovered from a woman in her 30s in good health. The chain recombines TRBV5-1 with TRBJ2-7, with a weak D call TRBD1 (5 bases). The source material was blood. The CDR3 coding sequence is TGCGCCAGCAGCGTGACAGTTTCCTACGAGCAGTACTTC. Encoded protein: CASSVTVSYEQYF.